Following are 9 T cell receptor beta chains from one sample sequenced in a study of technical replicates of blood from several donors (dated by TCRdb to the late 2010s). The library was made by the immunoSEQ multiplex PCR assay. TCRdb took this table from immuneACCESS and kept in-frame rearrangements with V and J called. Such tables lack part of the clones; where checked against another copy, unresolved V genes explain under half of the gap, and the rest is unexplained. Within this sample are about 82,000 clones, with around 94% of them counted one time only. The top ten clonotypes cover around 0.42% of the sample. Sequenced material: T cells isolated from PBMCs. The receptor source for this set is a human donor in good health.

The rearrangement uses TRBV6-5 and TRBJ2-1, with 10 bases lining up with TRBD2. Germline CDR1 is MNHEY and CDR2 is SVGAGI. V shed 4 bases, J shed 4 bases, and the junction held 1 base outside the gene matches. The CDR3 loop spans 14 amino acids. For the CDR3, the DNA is TGTGCCAGCAGTTTACTAGCGGGGTACAATGAGCAGTTCTTC. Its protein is CASSLLAGYNEQFF.

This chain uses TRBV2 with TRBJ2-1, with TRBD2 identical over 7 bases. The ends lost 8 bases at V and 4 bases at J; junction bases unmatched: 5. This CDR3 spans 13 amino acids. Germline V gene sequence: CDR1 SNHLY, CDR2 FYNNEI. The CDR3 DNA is TGTGCCAGCTCCTCTAGCGGTTACAATGAGCAGTTCTTC. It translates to CASSSSGYNEQFF.

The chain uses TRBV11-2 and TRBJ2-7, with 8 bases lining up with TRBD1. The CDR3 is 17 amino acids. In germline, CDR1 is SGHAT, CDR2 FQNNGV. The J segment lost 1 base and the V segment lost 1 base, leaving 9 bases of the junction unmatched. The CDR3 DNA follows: TGTGCCAGCAGCTTAGTCTTCGGACAGGGAGGATCCTACGAGCAGTACTTC. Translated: CASSLVFGQGGSYEQYF.

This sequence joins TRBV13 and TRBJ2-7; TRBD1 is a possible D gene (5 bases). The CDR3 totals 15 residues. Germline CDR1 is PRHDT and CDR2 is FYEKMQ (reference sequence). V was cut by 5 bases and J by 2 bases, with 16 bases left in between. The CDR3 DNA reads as TGTGCCAGCAGCCCATCTCAGGGTACGGCCTACGAGCAGTACTTC. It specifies CASSPSQGTAYEQYF.

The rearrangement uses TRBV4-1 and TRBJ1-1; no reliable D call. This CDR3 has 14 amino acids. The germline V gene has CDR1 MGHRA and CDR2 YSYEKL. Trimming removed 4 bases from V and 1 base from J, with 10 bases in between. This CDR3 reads CASSPYSGNTEAFF. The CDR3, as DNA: TGCGCCAGCAGCCCGTATTCGGGGAACACTGAAGCTTTCTTT.

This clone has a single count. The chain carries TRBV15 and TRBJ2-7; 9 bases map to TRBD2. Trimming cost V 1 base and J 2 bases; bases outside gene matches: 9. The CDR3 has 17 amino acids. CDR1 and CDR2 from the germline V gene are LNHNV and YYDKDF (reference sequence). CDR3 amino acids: CATSRGWETSGTYEQYF. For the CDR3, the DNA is TGTGCCACCAGCAGAGGGTGGGAGACTAGCGGAACCTACGAGCAGTACTTC.

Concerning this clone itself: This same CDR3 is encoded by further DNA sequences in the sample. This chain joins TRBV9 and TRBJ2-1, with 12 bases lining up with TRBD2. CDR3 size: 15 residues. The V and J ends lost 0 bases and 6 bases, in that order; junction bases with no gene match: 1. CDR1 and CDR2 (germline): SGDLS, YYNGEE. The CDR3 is CASSVASGRANEQFF. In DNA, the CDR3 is TGTGCCAGCAGCGTAGCTAGCGGGAGGGCCAATGAGCAGTTCTTC.

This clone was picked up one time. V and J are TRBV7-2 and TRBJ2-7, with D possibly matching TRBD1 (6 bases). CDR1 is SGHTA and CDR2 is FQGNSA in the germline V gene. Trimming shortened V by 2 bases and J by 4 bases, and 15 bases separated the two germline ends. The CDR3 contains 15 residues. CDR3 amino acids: CASSLPGRGLYEQYF. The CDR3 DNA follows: TGTGCCAGCAGCTTACCTGGCAGGGGATTGTACGAGCAGTACTTC.

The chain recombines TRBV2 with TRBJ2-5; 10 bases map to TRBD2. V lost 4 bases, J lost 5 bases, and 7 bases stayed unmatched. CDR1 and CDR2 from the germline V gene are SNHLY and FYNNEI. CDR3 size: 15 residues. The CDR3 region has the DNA TGTGCCAGCAGTGGTACGCTAGCGGGAGCCGAGACCCAGTACTTC. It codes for CASSGTLAGAETQYF.